The 25 T cell receptor beta chains given below trace back to one sample, sequenced in a study of early T cells in non-severe SARS-CoV-2 infection. TCRdb recomputed calls from the 5' RACE reads with MiXCR, one row per CDR3 protein. This sample has 54,000 or so distinct CDR3 sequences, with around an eighth found just once. Material: whole blood. The origin of the receptors is an adult who was a healthcare worker with PCR-confirmed SARS-CoV-2 infection or an uninfected control (not recorded which).

This clonotype has only a few counts. This rearrangement joins TRBV7-2 to TRBJ2-7, with 10 positions matching TRBD1. The CDR3 has 14 amino acids. Unmatched junction bases numbered 2, after V lost 4 bases and J lost 2 bases. Germline V gives CDR1 SGHTA, CDR2 FQGNSA. The CDR3 region has the DNA TGTGCCAGCAGCTCCGGGACAGGGGCCTACGAGCAGTACTTC. This sequence encodes CASSSGTGAYEQYF.

The chain uses TRBV7-2 and TRBJ2-7; the match to TRBD2 covers 12 bases. CDR1 and CDR2 (germline): SGHTA, FQGNSA. Trimming cost V 5 bases and J 7 bases; bases outside gene matches: 9. The CDR3 is made up of 15 amino acids. The CDR3 here is CASSRPSGGAEEQYF. The CDR3 DNA follows: TGTGCCAGCAGCAGGCCTAGCGGGGGGGCGGAGGAGCAGTACTTC. Full variable domain (rest looked up from reference TRBV7-2 and TRBJ2-7): GAGVSQSPSNKVTEKGKDVELRCDPISGHTALYWYRQSLGQGLEFLIYFQGNSAPDKSGLPSDRFSAERTGGSVSTLTIQRTQQEDSAVYLCASSRPSGGAEEQYFGPGTRLTVT.

This clonotype was counted a few times. V is TRBV6-6 and J is TRBJ1-3; D not resolved. Germline CDR1 MNHNY, CDR2 SVGAGI (reference sequence). The ends were cut back, 2 bases at V and 1 base at J, with 3 bases in the middle. The length of the CDR3 is 13 residues. CDR3 in amino acids: CASSYRSGNTIYF. In DNA form, the CDR3 reads TGTGCCAGCAGTTACCGGTCTGGAAACACCATATATTTT.

The J gene is TRBJ1-1, the V gene TRBV10-1; D gene uncertain. There are 13 residues in the CDR3. V was shortened by 4 bases and J by 1 base, with 7 bases between the two germline ends. CDR1 and CDR2 from the germline V gene are WNHNN and SYGVQD (reference sequence). DNA for the CDR3: TGCGCCAGCAGTGTTCACACGAACACTGAAGCTTTCTTT. This translates into CASSVHTNTEAFF.

In this sample, this clonotype turned up a few times. The chain recombines TRBV6-6 with TRBJ2-5; D is ambiguous. Trimming removed 2 bases from V and 1 base from J, with 5 bases in between. Germline V gene data show CDR1 as MNHNY and CDR2 as SVGAGI (reference sequence). The CDR3 has 13 residues. The CDR3 bases are TGTGCCAGCAGTTACCCGCTCCAAGAGACCCAGTACTTC. Translated: CASSYPLQETQYF.

This clonotype was recorded a few times. The chain carries TRBV28 and TRBJ1-2; D is unclear. CDR1 is MDHEN, CDR2 SYDVKM, per germline. V was shortened by 6 bases and J by 2 bases, with 16 bases between the two germline ends. The CDR3 loop spans 15 amino acids. This chain's CDR3 is CASRQPGGGNYGYTF. The CDR3 DNA is TGTGCCAGCAGGCAACCCGGCGGAGGGAACTATGGCTACACCTTC.

The chain uses TRBV6-1 and TRBJ2-5, with 7 bases aligning to TRBD1. The J segment lost 4 bases and the V segment lost 2 bases, leaving 10 bases of the junction unmatched. The germline CDR1 and CDR2 sequences are MNHNS and SASEGT. This CDR3 spans 16 amino acids. CDR3 sequence reads: CASSEIRTGIRETQYF. The CDR3 nucleotides read TGTGCCAGCAGTGAAATTAGGACAGGTATTAGAGAGACCCAGTACTTC.

This clonotype was detected a few times. The V call is TRBV12-3 or TRBV12-4, the J call TRBJ2-3, with 16 bases matching TRBD2. The CDR3 spans 15 residues. V was pared by 6 bases and J by 5 bases, with 2 bases of the junction left unmatched. This CDR3 reads CASRGLAGGQDTQYF. The CDR3 DNA follows: TGTGCCAGCAGGGGACTAGCGGGAGGGCAAGATACGCAGTATTTT.

This clonotype showed up many times. The chain carries TRBV6-2 or TRBV6-3 and TRBJ2-1; D might be TRBD2 (6 bases). Trimming took off 4 bases at V and 7 bases at J, with 29 bases between the two ends. Germline CDR1 is MNHEY and CDR2 is SVGEGT. This CDR3 is 19 amino acids long. DNA of the CDR3: TGTGCCAGCAGTTCACATTCCCGCGACGGGACTTCCCGCCCGAATGAGCAGTTCTTC. It translates to CASSSHSRDGTSRPNEQFF.

CDR3 loop: CASFQGMNTEAFF. DNA of the CDR3: TGTGCCAGCTTCCAGGGAATGAACACTGAAGCTTTCTTT. V is TRBV6-5 and J is TRBJ1-1, with a possible D match to TRBD1 (5 bases). The CDR3 is 13 residues long. Germline loops: CDR1 MNHEY, CDR2 SVGAGI. The V gene lost 8 bases and the J gene lost 0 bases, with 10 bases spanning the gap.

The chain links TRBV6-2 or TRBV6-3 to TRBJ1-6; D not certain. V dropped 2 bases and J dropped 9 bases, with 14 bases sitting between them. The CDR3 runs to 15 residues. Germline CDR1 reads MNHEY; CDR2 reads SVGEGT. CDR3 in amino acids: CASSYAPTRGSPLHF. CDR3 nucleotides: TGTGCCAGCAGTTACGCTCCAACCAGAGGTTCACCCCTCCACTTT.

This clonotype was counted ten times or more. The chain uses TRBV27 and TRBJ2-1; 12 bases are shared with TRBD2. V lost 4 bases, J lost 6 bases, and 1 base stayed unmatched. Germline CDR1 MNHEY, CDR2 SMNVEV (reference sequence). The CDR3 contains 14 residues. Here the CDR3 DNA reads TGTGCCAGCAGTTCGACTAGCGGGAGCAATGAGCAGTTCTTC. Protein sequence: CASSSTSGSNEQFF.

This clonotype was counted many times. The V call is TRBV10-3, the J call TRBJ1-5; TRBD1 might be the D (6 bases). Germline V gene sequence: CDR1 ENHRY, CDR2 SYGVKD. Deletions cut 4 bases from V and 7 bases from J, with 11 bases between. The CDR3 length is 13 residues. The CDR3 sequence is CAISVEGDQPQHF. The DNA of the CDR3 is TGTGCCATCAGTGTTGAGGGGGACCAGCCCCAGCATTTT.

This clonotype was seen more than once but under ten times. V gene TRBV6-5 combines with J gene TRBJ1-1, with 8 positions matching TRBD1. Germline CDR1 reads MNHEY; CDR2 reads SVGAGI. V shed 4 bases, J shed 1 base, and the junction held 11 bases outside the gene matches. CDR3 length equals 17 residues. The CDR3 coding sequence is TGTGCCAGCAGTTCCAACCCCGGGACAGGTAGGAACACTGAAGCTTTCTTT. Protein product: CASSSNPGTGRNTEAFF.

This clonotype has more than one count but fewer than ten. The chain carries TRBV20-1 and TRBJ2-7; no definite D call. The germline gives CDR1 DFQATT, CDR2 SNEGSKA (reference sequence). The CDR3 spans 12 residues. With 4 bases removed from V and 2 bases from J, the gap between germline ends came to 9 bases. In DNA form, the CDR3 reads TGCAGTGCTACTCTCCAAGCCTACGAGCAGTACTTC. Its translation is CSATLQAYEQYF.

The gene calls are TRBV6-5 and TRBJ2-3; D unresolved. CDR1 MNHEY and CDR2 SVGAGI come from the germline V gene. Trimming took off 7 bases at V and 4 bases at J, with 15 bases between the two ends. There are 14 residues in the CDR3. In DNA, the CDR3 is TGTGCCAGCAACTCACTGGGCGAGGCAGATACGCAGTATTTT. It yields the protein CASNSLGEADTQYF.

This clonotype showed up many times. The chain joins TRBV6-6 to TRBJ2-5, with no clear D. This CDR3 comprises 14 residues. Trimming took off 3 bases at V and 1 base at J, with 9 bases between the two ends. Germline lookup yields CDR1 MNHNY and CDR2 SVGAGI (reference sequence). The CDR3 nucleotides are TGTGCCAGCAGTTATGGCAGAGTCCAAGAGACCCAGTACTTC. Protein: CASSYGRVQETQYF.

This clonotype was detected only a few times. The genes are TRBV10-3 and TRBJ1-5, with 9 nucleotides matching TRBD1. The CDR3 has 13 amino acids. V lost 11 bases, J lost 5 bases, and 7 bases stayed unmatched. The V gene's germline CDR1 is ENHRY and CDR2 SYGVKD. CDR3 protein: CAHHRGLDQPQHF. The CDR3 DNA reads TGTGCCCACCACAGGGGGCTTGATCAGCCCCAGCATTTT.

As for this clonotype: A read error is possible here, since a much larger clone lies one base away. J is TRBJ2-5 and V is TRBV7-9; no firm D call. CDR1 SEHNR and CDR2 FQNEAQ come from the germline V gene (reference sequence). Trimming pared 5 bases from V and 0 bases from J, leaving 4 bases between. The CDR3 consists of 12 residues. The CDR3 DNA is TGTGCCAGCAGCCGGTACCAAGAGACCCAGTACTTC. This gives the protein CASSRYQETQYF.

This clonotype appeared many times. The rearrangement joins TRBV5-1 to TRBJ2-7; 7 bases align to TRBD1. Germline loops: CDR1 SGHRS, CDR2 YFSETQ. V was pared by 3 bases and J by 1 base, with 4 bases of the junction left unmatched. The CDR3 totals 14 residues. CDR3 DNA: TGCGCCAGCAGCTATAGCAGGGGGTCCTACGAGCAGTACTTC. Translation gives CASSYSRGSYEQYF.

This clonotype was detected ten times or more. V is TRBV27 and J is TRBJ2-7; D uncertain. Trimming took off 6 bases at V and 2 bases at J, with 8 bases between the two ends. The germline gives CDR1 MNHEY, CDR2 SMNVEV (reference sequence). This CDR3 contains 12 residues. This CDR3 is CASRSFPYEQYF. Written as DNA, the CDR3 is TGTGCCAGCAGGAGTTTCCCCTACGAGCAGTACTTC.

This clonotype was seen only a few times. The V call is TRBV5-1, the J call TRBJ2-5, with TRBD1 as a possible D gene (6 bases). V was cut by 3 bases and J by 4 bases, with 16 bases left in between. Germline assignment: CDR1 SGHRS and CDR2 YFSETQ. The CDR3 runs 15 residues. The CDR3 sequence is CASSSTGLSGETQYF. For the CDR3, the DNA is TGCGCCAGCAGCTCCACAGGGTTGAGCGGAGAGACCCAGTACTTC.

This clonotype was seen repeatedly, ten times or more. The V call is TRBV11-2, the J call TRBJ2-7; D not resolved. Germline V CDR1 and CDR2: SGHAT, FQNNGV. Trimming pared 4 bases from V and 9 bases from J, leaving 13 bases between. The CDR3 has 12 amino acids. CDR3 amino acids: CASSSDGWGQYF. Written as DNA, the CDR3 is TGTGCCAGCAGCTCCGACGGGTGGGGGCAGTACTTC. Using reference TRBV11-2 and TRBJ2-7 for the parts outside the CDR3, the full variable domain is EAGVAQSPRYKIIEKRQSVAFWCNPISGHATLYWYQQILGQGPKLLIQFQNNGVVDDSQLPKDRFSAERLKGVDSTLKIQPAKLEDSAVYLCASSSDGWGQYFGPGTRLTVT.

This chain uses TRBV10-3 with TRBJ2-7; D may be TRBD2 (5 bases). Trimming took off 0 bases at V and 5 bases at J, with 14 bases between the two ends. From germline, CDR1 is ENHRY and CDR2 SYGVKD. This CDR3 has 15 amino acids. Written as DNA, the CDR3 is TGTGCCATCAGTGAGTCGAGGGCACAAGGGAACGAGCAGTACTTC. Translating gives CAISESRAQGNEQYF.

The genes are TRBV29-1 and TRBJ2-2; 8 nucleotides align to TRBD1. CDR1 is SQVTM and CDR2 is ANQGSEA in the germline V gene. With V trimmed by 5 bases and J by 2 bases, 4 bases remained unmatched. This CDR3 contains 14 residues. The CDR3 loop reads CSVNRGLNTGELFF. The DNA of the CDR3 is TGCAGCGTTAACAGGGGGTTAAACACCGGGGAGCTGTTTTTT.